Shown below are 20 T cell receptor beta chains from a single sample sequenced in a study of sequential checkpoint blockade in melanoma. Treatment denoted: randomized to nivolumab then ipilimumab (arm A) or the reverse (arm B). Sequenced by immunoSEQ multiplex PCR; TCRdb stores in-frame clones only, minus some. The sample has approximately 15,000 clones, around 70% seen once; the top ten hold over 9.5%. The sequences come from CD8+ T cells sorted from blood (inferred from file names), collected from a patient given nivolumab and ipilimumab in sequence. The receptor source for this set is a human donor with melanoma.

The rearrangement links TRBV6-5 to TRBJ1-5; D may be TRBD1 (5 bases). The germline V gene has CDR1 MNHEY and CDR2 SVGAGI. The V gene lost 9 bases and the J gene lost 5 bases, with 17 bases spanning the gap. CDR3 length: 14 amino acids. The CDR3 loop reads CASRRGTRDQPQHF. The CDR3 DNA follows: TGTGCCAGTCGGCGCGGGACGAGGGATCAGCCCCAGCATTTT.

This clone has a handful of counts. The CDR3 loop is CASSIYHSYEQYF. The CDR3 DNA reads TGTGCCAGTAGTATCTACCATTCCTACGAGCAGTACTTC. The V and J genes are TRBV19 and TRBJ2-7, with D unclear. The CDR3 has 13 amino acids. The V end lost 3 bases, the J end lost 1 base, and 7 bases lay between the germline ends. Per germline, CDR1 LNHDA and CDR2 SQIVND (reference sequence).

This clone has more than one count but fewer than ten. The chain employs TRBV27 and TRBJ2-1, with no clear D. With 5 bases removed from V and 7 bases from J, the gap between germline ends came to 9 bases. Germline V gene data show CDR1 as MNHEY and CDR2 as SMNVEV (reference sequence). This CDR3 comprises 12 residues. The CDR3 region is CASSPNGNEQFF. CDR3 DNA: TGTGCCAGCAGTCCGAACGGGAATGAGCAGTTCTTC.

The CDR3 protein is CASGPGTSGLASYEQYF. CDR3 nucleotide sequence: TGTGCTAGTGGTCCGGGGACTAGCGGATTGGCTTCCTACGAGCAGTACTTC. The gene calls are TRBV12-5 and TRBJ2-7, with 11 bases aligning to TRBD2. CDR1 is LGHNT, CDR2 FRNRAP, per germline. V shed 5 bases and J 1 base; nucleotides not matched to a gene: 10. The CDR3 is made up of 17 amino acids.

This chain joins TRBV4-2 and TRBJ2-7, with 9 positions matching TRBD2. The CDR3 is made up of 14 amino acids. V was clipped by 5 bases and J by 3 bases; unmatched bases: 5. Germline loops: CDR1 LGHNA, CDR2 YNFKEQ. The CDR3 DNA reads TGTGCCAGCAGCGGAGGGACTAGCAGCTACGAGCAGTACTTC. Its protein is CASSGGTSSYEQYF.

The V call is TRBV19, the J call TRBJ2-5, with D possibly being TRBD2 (6 bases). The end of the DNA fits TRBJ2-7 better, so the J call may be wrong. This CDR3 contains 12 residues. Germline V lookup: CDR1 LNHDA, CDR2 SQIVND (reference sequence). In nucleotides, the CDR3 is TGTGCCAGCGGGGGTCCCCACTACGAGCAGTACTTC. Its protein is CASGGPHYEQYF.

The CDR3 bases are TGTGCCACCAGCAGCGACAGCAAGTACAGAGAAGCTTTCTTT. It is translated as CATSSDSKYREAFF. This rearrangement joins TRBV15 to TRBJ1-1; tentative D call: TRBD1 (5 bases). CDR1 and CDR2 (germline): LNHNV, YYDKDF (reference sequence). The CDR3 length is 14 residues. Between the trimmed V and J ends, which lost 3 bases and 8 bases, there was a span of 16 bases.

The chain combines TRBV7-2 with TRBJ2-7, with TRBD2 matching 16 bases. Germline values: CDR1 SGHTA, CDR2 FQGNSA. This CDR3 has 18 amino acids. The V and J ends lost 3 bases and 0 bases, in that order; junction bases with no gene match: 5. DNA of the CDR3: TGTGCCAGCAGCTTCCCCGGGACTAGCGGGGGGGACTCCTACGAGCAGTACTTC. It yields the protein CASSFPGTSGGDSYEQYF. Full variable domain (missing parts from reference TRBV7-2 and TRBJ2-7): GAGVSQSPSNKVTEKGKDVELRCDPISGHTALYWYRQSLGQGLEFLIYFQGNSAPDKSGLPSDRFSAERTGGSVSTLTIQRTQQEDSAVYLCASSFPGTSGGDSYEQYFGPGTRLTVT.

The rearrangement joins TRBV7-6 to TRBJ2-1; D is unclear. Germline V gives CDR1 SGHVS, CDR2 FNYEAQ. V lost 5 bases, J lost 5 bases, and 16 bases lay in between. The CDR3 sequence is 15 residues long. In DNA, the CDR3 is TGTGCCAGCAGCCCCCTGGCCTGGAGCGACAATGAGCAGTTCTTC. Protein sequence: CASSPLAWSDNEQFF. The whole variable domain, filled in from reference TRBV7-6 and TRBJ2-1, reads GAGVSQSPRYKVTKRGQDVALRCDPISGHVSLYWYRQALGQGPEFLTYFNYEAQQDKSGLPNDRFSAERPEGSISTLTIQRTEQRDSAMYRCASSPLAWSDNEQFFGPGTRLTVL.

The chain recombines TRBV15 with TRBJ1-5; D possibly corresponds to TRBD1 (6 bases). CDR3 length: 17 amino acids. V lost 3 bases, J lost 3 bases, and 18 bases lay in between. Per the germline V gene, CDR1 is LNHNV and CDR2 is YYDKDF (reference sequence). This CDR3 reads CATSSPQEQGSNQPQHF. CDR3 in DNA: TGTGCCACCAGCAGTCCCCAAGAACAGGGCTCCAATCAGCCCCAGCATTTT.

The chain joins TRBV7-9 to TRBJ1-6, with 8 bases identical to TRBD1. The CDR3 runs 14 residues. V lost 4 bases to trimming and J lost 8 bases; unmatched junction nucleotides: 4. Germline V gives CDR1 SEHNR, CDR2 FQNEAQ (reference sequence). In DNA form, the CDR3 reads TGTGCCAGCAGCTCAAGACAGGGGTATTCACCCCTCCACTTT. This gives the protein CASSSRQGYSPLHF.

The rearrangement joins TRBV27 to TRBJ2-7; TRBD1 aligns across 10 bases. Germline loops: CDR1 MNHEY, CDR2 SMNVEV (reference sequence). This CDR3 is 15 amino acids long. The ends lost 5 bases at V and 0 bases at J; junction bases unmatched: 4. CDR3 amino acids: CASSGGTGASYEQYF. The CDR3 coding sequence is TGTGCCAGCAGTGGCGGGACAGGGGCCTCCTACGAGCAGTACTTC.

The chain recombines TRBV15 with TRBJ2-7; 9 bases are shared with TRBD1. The CDR3 contains 14 residues. CDR1 and CDR2 from the germline V gene are LNHNV and YYDKDF (reference sequence). V lost 4 bases, J lost 5 bases, and 6 bases stayed unmatched. The CDR3 spells CATSTGTGRNEQYF. The CDR3 DNA is TGTGCCACCAGCACCGGGACAGGGAGAAACGAGCAGTACTTC.

The chain links TRBV5-1 to TRBJ2-3; D not resolved. The CDR3 spans 18 residues. From germline, CDR1 is SGHRS and CDR2 YFSETQ. The V end lost 3 bases, the J end lost 0 bases, and 20 bases lay between the germline ends. The CDR3 coding sequence is TGCGCCAGCAGCTATTTTAGCCCCCCTCGCGGTAGCACAGATACGCAGTATTTT. Protein sequence: CASSYFSPPRGSTDTQYF.

The chain is built from TRBV4-2 and TRBJ2-1, with TRBD2 identical over 13 bases. Germline CDR1 LGHNA, CDR2 YNFKEQ. The CDR3 length is 16 residues. With V trimmed by 5 bases and J by 5 bases, 6 bases remained unmatched. CDR3 nucleotide sequence: TGTGCCAGCAGCTTTACTAGCGGGGGGGTCCACAATGAGCAGTTCTTC. Translated, it gives CASSFTSGGVHNEQFF.

This clone occurred a few times. The chain uses TRBV2 and TRBJ2-7, with D possibly TRBD1 on 5 matching bases. The V gene's germline CDR1 is SNHLY and CDR2 FYNNEI. This CDR3 spans 14 amino acids. With 6 bases removed from V and 4 bases from J, the gap between germline ends came to 16 bases. CDR3 sequence: CASSLKGMGYEQYF. CDR3 DNA: TGTGCCAGCAGCTTGAAGGGGATGGGGTACGAGCAGTACTTC.

This clone was counted between two and nine times. At one end the junction does not follow the germline gene, possibly because of a read error. V usage is TRBV9 and J usage is TRBJ2-7, with 7 bases identical to TRBD2. Germline values: CDR1 SGDLS, CDR2 YYNGEE. This CDR3 region has 14 residues. CDR3 sequence reads: CASSALGEGPPSNF. As DNA, the CDR3 is TGTGCCAGCAGCGCCCTAGGGGAGGGGCCCCCTAGCAATTTC.

This clone was seen a handful of times. The gene calls are TRBV6-5 and TRBJ1-1, with 10 bases that match TRBD1. With V trimmed by 6 bases and J by 5 bases, 6 bases remained unmatched. Germline assignment: CDR1 MNHEY and CDR2 SVGAGI. There are 14 residues in the CDR3. In DNA form, the CDR3 reads TGTGCCAGCAGACGACAGGGGGCGACGACTGAAGCTTTCTTT. Protein product: CASRRQGATTEAFF.

This clone was observed a few times. CDR3 in DNA: TGCGCCAGCAGCGCGATAGACAGGGGGAATCAGCCCCAGCATTTT. The encoded protein is CASSAIDRGNQPQHF. The gene calls are TRBV4-3 and TRBJ1-5, with 9 bases that match TRBD1. Germline CDR1 and CDR2: LGHNA and YSLEER. J lost 4 bases, V lost 5 bases, and 6 bases had no gene match. This CDR3 contains 15 residues.

The gene calls are TRBV7-8 and TRBJ1-4; 11 positions match TRBD1. Germline CDR1 and CDR2: SGHVS and FQNEAQ. The CDR3 has 17 amino acids. The trim removed 3 bases at V and 0 bases at J, leaving 3 bases unmatched. The CDR3 reads CASSFPGQGATNEKLFF. The CDR3 DNA reads TGTGCCAGCAGCTTCCCGGGACAGGGGGCAACTAATGAAAAACTGTTTTTT.